This T cell receptor (beta chain) was observed in a study of molecular identifiers for immune sequencing clone quantification. Findings and limits, study-wide: With a barcode shared among identical TCR molecules, highly expanded clone sizes could be underestimated.

Concerning this clonotype itself: The antigen is unknown.

TCRdb recomputed calls from the PCR reads with MiXCR, one row per CDR3 protein. The sample yields about 320,000 distinct CDR3 sequences, 24% seen once. This clonotype was obtained from a human donor in good health. Some libraries in this study had Jurkat cell RNA spiked in. Material for sequencing was naive CD8+ T cells from blood, with Jurkat cell RNA spiked in. Subset defined: FACS-sorted CD8+CD4-CCR7+CD45RA+ naive T cells.

The CDR3 loop is CASSLGGGRYNSPLHF. The DNA for the CDR3 is TGTGCCAGCAGCTTAGGCGGCGGGCGCTATAATTCACCCCTCCACTTT. This chain connects TRBV7-9 to TRBJ1-6; D ambiguous. Germline V gene data show CDR1 as SEHNR and CDR2 as FQNEAQ (reference sequence). The ends were cut back, 1 base at V and 3 bases at J, with 10 bases in the middle. This CDR3 comprises 16 residues.